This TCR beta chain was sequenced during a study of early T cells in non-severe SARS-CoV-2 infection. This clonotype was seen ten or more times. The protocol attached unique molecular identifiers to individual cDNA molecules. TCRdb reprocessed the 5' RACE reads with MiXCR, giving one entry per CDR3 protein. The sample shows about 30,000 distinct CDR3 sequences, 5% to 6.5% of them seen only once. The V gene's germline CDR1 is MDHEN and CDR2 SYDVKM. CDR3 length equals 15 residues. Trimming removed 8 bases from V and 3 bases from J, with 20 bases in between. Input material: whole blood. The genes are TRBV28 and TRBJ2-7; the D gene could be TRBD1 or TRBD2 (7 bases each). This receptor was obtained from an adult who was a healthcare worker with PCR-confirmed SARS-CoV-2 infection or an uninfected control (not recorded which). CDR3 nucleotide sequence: TGTGCCAGCCGACCCGGGGGGACAGTAAGCTACGAGCAGTACTTC. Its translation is CASRPGGTVSYEQYF.